One and the same sample provided the 14 T cell receptor beta chains below, sequenced in a study of T cell repertoires in cytomegalovirus infection. In TCRdb, the reads were re-called with MiXCR into one record per CDR3 protein. The table lists some 920,000 distinct CDR3 sequences, more than 25% of them singletons. For these TCRs, the target antigens are not known. Sequences were derived from cultured CD8+ T cells from PBMCs, sampled from culture after CMV antigen stimulation. The receptors shown here come from a human donor in good health (CMV status not recorded). Some clones in this sample may be carry-over from other donors' samples.

This clonotype was counted between two and nine times. The chain couples TRBV6-1 to TRBJ1-2; maybe TRBD1 (6 bases). Trimming stripped 5 bases from V and 5 bases from J, with 12 bases between. Per the germline V gene, CDR1 is MNHNS and CDR2 is SASEGT. This CDR3 is built from 13 residues. This CDR3 is CASSPRTVYGYTF. The CDR3 coding sequence is TGTGCCAGCAGTCCCCGGACAGTATATGGCTACACCTTC.

This clonotype was picked up a small number of times. The chain joins TRBV6-8 to TRBJ1-1; tentative D call: TRBD1 (5 bases). This CDR3 has 15 residues. V was cut by 7 bases and J by 0 bases, with 15 bases left in between. Looked up from germline, CDR1 is MNHGY and CDR2 is SAAAGT. The CDR3 spells CASTRTGLLNTEAFF. The DNA for the CDR3 is TGTGCCAGCACCAGGACGGGACTGCTGAACACTGAAGCTTTCTTT.

This clonotype was counted between two and nine times. The chain carries TRBV7-2 and TRBJ1-4; TRBD1 matches 8 bases. The trim removed 4 bases at V and 5 bases at J, leaving 6 bases unmatched. This CDR3 has 15 amino acids. Germline V gene data show CDR1 as SGHTA and CDR2 as FQGNSA. The CDR3 protein is CASSWGQARNEKLFF. In DNA form, the CDR3 reads TGTGCCAGCAGCTGGGGACAGGCAAGGAATGAAAAACTGTTTTTT.

This sequence joins TRBV29-1 and TRBJ1-2; D gene uncertain. V lost 8 bases and J lost 0, with 7 bases in between. Germline CDR1 SQVTM, CDR2 ANQGSEA. The CDR3 runs 11 residues. The CDR3: CSLRTNYGYTF. The CDR3 DNA reads as TGCAGCTTAAGAACTAACTATGGCTACACCTTC.

The chain employs TRBV5-4 and TRBJ1-2; 12 nucleotides line up with TRBD1. V dropped 0 bases and J dropped 4; count of bases not matched to a gene: 7. The germline gives CDR1 SGHNT, CDR2 YYREEE (reference sequence). The CDR3 contains 17 residues. The CDR3 here is CASSLDGTGGSGYGYTF. CDR3 nucleotides: TGTGCCAGCAGCTTGGATGGGACAGGGGGCTCGGGCTATGGCTACACCTTC.

The rearrangement joins TRBV7-6 to TRBJ2-1; tentatively, D is TRBD1 (5 bases). CDR1 and CDR2 from the germline V gene are SGHVS and FNYEAQ. The CDR3 runs 13 residues. Trimming cost V 2 bases and J 10 bases, with 12 bases left between them. The CDR3 bases are TGTGCCAGCAGCTTACTAGTGGGGCGGGAGCAGTTCTTC. Its protein is CASSLLVGREQFF.

This clonotype was seen once. The rearrangement uses TRBV14 and TRBJ1-4, with D maybe TRBD1 (5 bases). V was pared by 0 bases and J by 6 bases, with 8 bases between. The CDR3 contains 14 residues. CDR1 and CDR2 (germline): SGHDN, FVKESK. CDR3 residues: CASSQDQGYEKLFF. CDR3 coding DNA: TGTGCCAGCAGCCAAGATCAGGGATATGAAAAACTGTTTTTT.

The chain joins TRBV10-3 to TRBJ1-1; unclear D gene. Germline CDR1 reads ENHRY; CDR2 reads SYGVKD. This CDR3 region has 11 residues. Trimming pared 11 bases from V and 11 bases from J, leaving 18 bases between. The CDR3 sequence: CASLGPDSAFF. The DNA of the CDR3 is TGTGCCTCACTAGGGCCCGACTCGGCTTTCTTT.

The V call is TRBV11-3, the J call TRBJ2-1; D gene uncertain. The CDR3 has 12 amino acids. V gave up 4 bases and J gave up 5 bases, with 6 bases separating them. CDR1 SGHNT and CDR2 YENEEA come from the germline V gene. The CDR3, as DNA: TGTGCCAGCAGCTCCGACCACAATGAGCAGTTCTTC. The encoded protein is CASSSDHNEQFF.

In its sample, this clonotype was seen many times. The V and J genes are TRBV6-5 and TRBJ1-2, with D unresolved. This CDR3 is 15 amino acids long. V was shortened by 6 bases and J by 5 bases, with 19 bases between the two germline ends. The germline CDR1 and CDR2 sequences are MNHEY and SVGAGI. Here the CDR3 reads CASRSRETRAYGYTF. The CDR3 DNA sequence: TGTGCCAGCAGGTCAAGGGAGACAAGGGCGTATGGCTACACCTTC.

This clonotype was counted only a few times. The rearrangement joins TRBV19 to TRBJ1-1; 9 positions match TRBD1. This CDR3 is 12 amino acids long. V gave up 6 bases and J gave up 7 bases; unmatched junction bases: 3. Germline loops: CDR1 LNHDA, CDR2 SQIVND (reference sequence). The CDR3 bases are TGTGCCAGTAGGACAGGGGGGAATGAAGCTTTCTTT. Translating gives CASRTGGNEAFF. Full variable domain (remainder filled in from reference TRBV19 and TRBJ1-1): DGGITQSPKYLFRKEGQNVTLSCEQNLNHDAMYWYRQDPGQGLRLIYYSQIVNDFQKGDIAEGYSVSREKKESFPLTVTSAQKNPTAFYLCASRTGGNEAFFGQGTRLTVV.

The chain links TRBV29-1 to TRBJ1-2, with D possibly being TRBD1 (5 bases). The CDR3 spans 14 residues. V lost 4 bases and J 4 bases, leaving 16 bases between the germline ends. In germline, CDR1 is SQVTM, CDR2 ANQGSEA. The CDR3 reads CSVGQRGDLYGYTF. The CDR3 nucleotides read TGCAGCGTTGGCCAGCGGGGGGATCTCTATGGCTACACCTTC.

This clonotype was seen only a few times. This sequence joins TRBV4-2 and TRBJ1-1, with unresolved D. Germline V gene lookup returns CDR1 LGHNA and CDR2 YNFKEQ. This CDR3 has 13 amino acids. V lost 4 bases and J lost 7, with 13 bases in between. CDR3 bases: TGTGCCAGCAGCCTCTCCGGTGCGGTTGAAGCTTTCTTT. It translates to CASSLSGAVEAFF.

The chain has TRBV12-5 and TRBJ1-1; D gene uncertain. CDR1 is LGHNT, CDR2 FRNRAP, per germline. The V end was cut by 2 bases, the J end by 1 base, with 5 bases between. This CDR3 is built from 13 residues. The CDR3 protein is CASGLSPNTEAFF. CDR3 bases: TGTGCTAGTGGTTTGAGTCCGAACACTGAAGCTTTCTTT.